The sequence of this T cell receptor (beta chain) was determined in a study of beta chain features in type 1 diabetes. This clone turned up a few times. Antigen: not known. Study-level findings and limits: Type 1 diabetes patients had TCRB CDR3s that were shorter (moderately but significantly so) in all four CD4+ subsets.

CDR1 is MNHNS and CDR2 is SASEGT in the germline V gene. The junction had 7 bases not matched to a gene; V was cut back by 5 bases and J by 12 bases. The CDR3 extends over 12 amino acids. The whole isolated RNA underwent reverse transcription, so sequencing captured expressed TCRB transcripts. The protocol was immunoSEQ multiplex PCR, while the TCRdb copy is restricted to in-frame clones and leaves out a portion. The data contain approximately 360,000 clones, 10% to 15% of them singletons. Sequencing was performed on naive CD4+ T cells from blood. This sequence joins TRBV6-1 and TRBJ2-7; 10 bases are a match to TRBD1. The sequence came from a woman younger than 30 with type 1 diabetes. CDR3 sequence reads: CASSPTGTGVYF. The CDR3 DNA follows: TGTGCCAGCAGTCCAACCGGGACAGGGGTGTACTTC.